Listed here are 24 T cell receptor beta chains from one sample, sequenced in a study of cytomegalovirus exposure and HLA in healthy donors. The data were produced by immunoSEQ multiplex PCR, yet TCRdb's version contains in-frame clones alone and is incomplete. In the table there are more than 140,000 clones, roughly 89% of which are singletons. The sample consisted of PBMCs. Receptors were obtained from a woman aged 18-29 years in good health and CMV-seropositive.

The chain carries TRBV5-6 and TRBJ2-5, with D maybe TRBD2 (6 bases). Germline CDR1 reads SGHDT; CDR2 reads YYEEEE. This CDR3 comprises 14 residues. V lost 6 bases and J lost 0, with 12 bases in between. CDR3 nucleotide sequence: TGTGCCAGCAATGGAGGGGACCACCAAGAGACCCAGTACTTC. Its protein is CASNGGDHQETQYF.

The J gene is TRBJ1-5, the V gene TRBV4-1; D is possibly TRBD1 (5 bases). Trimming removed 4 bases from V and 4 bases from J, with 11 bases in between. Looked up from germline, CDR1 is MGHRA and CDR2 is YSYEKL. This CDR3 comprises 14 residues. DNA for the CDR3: TGCGCCAGCAGCCGTCTGGGGGGAAATCAGCCCCAGCATTTT. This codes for CASSRLGGNQPQHF.

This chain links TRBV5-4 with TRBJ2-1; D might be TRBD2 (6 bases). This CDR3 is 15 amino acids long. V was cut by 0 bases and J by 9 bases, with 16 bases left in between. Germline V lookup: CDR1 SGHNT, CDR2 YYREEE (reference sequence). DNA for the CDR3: TGTGCCAGCAGCTTGGCGGGAGTCGGGGCGAGTGAGCAGTTCTTC. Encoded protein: CASSLAGVGASEQFF.

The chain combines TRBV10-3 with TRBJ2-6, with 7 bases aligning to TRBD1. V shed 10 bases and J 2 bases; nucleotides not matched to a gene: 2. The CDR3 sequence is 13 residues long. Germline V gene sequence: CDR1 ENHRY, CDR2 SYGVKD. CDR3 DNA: TGTGCCAGTACAGGGGCTGGGGCCAACGTCCTGACTTTC. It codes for CASTGAGANVLTF.

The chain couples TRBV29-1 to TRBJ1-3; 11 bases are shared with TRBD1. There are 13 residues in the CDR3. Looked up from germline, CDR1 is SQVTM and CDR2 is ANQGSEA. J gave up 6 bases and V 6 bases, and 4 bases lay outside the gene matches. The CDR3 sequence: CSVRGQGVNTIYF. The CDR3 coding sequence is TGCAGCGTAAGGGGACAGGGGGTAAACACCATATATTTT.

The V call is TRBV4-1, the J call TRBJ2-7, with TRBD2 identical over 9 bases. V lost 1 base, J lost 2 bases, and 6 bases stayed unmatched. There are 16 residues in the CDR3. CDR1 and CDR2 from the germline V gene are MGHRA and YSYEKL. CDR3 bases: TGCGCCAGCAGCCAAGTAAGGACTAGCGTAACCTACGAGCAGTACTTC. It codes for CASSQVRTSVTYEQYF.

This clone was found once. The chain's CDR3 is CASSPNEWDTQYF. Here the CDR3 DNA reads TGTGCCAGCAGTCCGAACGAGTGGGATACGCAGTATTTT. The chain couples TRBV28 to TRBJ2-3; no clear D. The germline V gene has CDR1 MDHEN and CDR2 SYDVKM. V was cut by 5 bases and J by 6 bases, with 12 bases left in between. This CDR3 contains 13 residues.

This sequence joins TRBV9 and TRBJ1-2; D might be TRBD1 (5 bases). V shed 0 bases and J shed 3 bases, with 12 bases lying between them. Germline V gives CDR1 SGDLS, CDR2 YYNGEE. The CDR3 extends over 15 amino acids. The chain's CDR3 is CASSVGAGPDYGYTF. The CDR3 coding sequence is TGTGCCAGCAGCGTAGGTGCAGGGCCGGACTATGGCTACACCTTC.

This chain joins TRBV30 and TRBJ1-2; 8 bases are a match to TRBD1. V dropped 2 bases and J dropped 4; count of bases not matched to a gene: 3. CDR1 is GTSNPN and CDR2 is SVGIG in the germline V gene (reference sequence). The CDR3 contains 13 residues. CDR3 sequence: CAWSRQGLYGYTF. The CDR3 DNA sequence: TGTGCCTGGAGTAGACAGGGGCTCTATGGCTACACCTTC.

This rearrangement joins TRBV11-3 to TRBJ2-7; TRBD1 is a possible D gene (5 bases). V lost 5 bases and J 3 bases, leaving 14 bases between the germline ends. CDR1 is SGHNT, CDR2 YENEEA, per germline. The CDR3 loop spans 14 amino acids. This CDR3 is CASSPNRGSYEQYF. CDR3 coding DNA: TGTGCCAGCAGCCCGAATAGGGGTAGCTACGAGCAGTACTTC.

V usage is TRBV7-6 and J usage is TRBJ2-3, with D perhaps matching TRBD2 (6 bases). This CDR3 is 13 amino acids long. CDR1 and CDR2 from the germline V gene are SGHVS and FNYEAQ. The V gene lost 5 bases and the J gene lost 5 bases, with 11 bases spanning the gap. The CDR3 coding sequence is TGTGCCAGCAGCCCCCCTAGCGTAGATACGCAGTATTTT. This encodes CASSPPSVDTQYF.

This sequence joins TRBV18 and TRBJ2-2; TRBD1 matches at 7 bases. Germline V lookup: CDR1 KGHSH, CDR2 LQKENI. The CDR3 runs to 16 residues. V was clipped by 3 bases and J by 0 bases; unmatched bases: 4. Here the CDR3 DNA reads TGTGCCAGCTCACCGGTGGACAGGACGAACACCGGGGAGCTGTTTTTT. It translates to CASSPVDRTNTGELFF.

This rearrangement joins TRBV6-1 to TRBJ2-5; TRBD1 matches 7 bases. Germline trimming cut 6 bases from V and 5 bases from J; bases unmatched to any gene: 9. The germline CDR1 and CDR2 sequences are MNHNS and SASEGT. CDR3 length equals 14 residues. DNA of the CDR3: TGTGCCAGCAGCGGGCCATTCAGGGGGGAGACCCAGTACTTC. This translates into CASSGPFRGETQYF.

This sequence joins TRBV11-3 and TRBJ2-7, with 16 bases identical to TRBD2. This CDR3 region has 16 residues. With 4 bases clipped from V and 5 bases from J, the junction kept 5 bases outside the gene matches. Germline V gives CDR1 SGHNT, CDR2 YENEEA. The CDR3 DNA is TGTGCCAGCAGCTCTGGGACTAGCGGGAGGGGAGACGAGCAGTACTTC. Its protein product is CASSSGTSGRGDEQYF.

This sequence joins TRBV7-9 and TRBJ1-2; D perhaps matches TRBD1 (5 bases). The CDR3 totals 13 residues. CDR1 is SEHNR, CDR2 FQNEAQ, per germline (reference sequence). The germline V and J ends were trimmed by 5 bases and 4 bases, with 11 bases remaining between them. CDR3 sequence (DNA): TGTGCCAGCAGCAAGGGGTCGAGCTATGGCTACACCTTC. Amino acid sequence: CASSKGSSYGYTF.

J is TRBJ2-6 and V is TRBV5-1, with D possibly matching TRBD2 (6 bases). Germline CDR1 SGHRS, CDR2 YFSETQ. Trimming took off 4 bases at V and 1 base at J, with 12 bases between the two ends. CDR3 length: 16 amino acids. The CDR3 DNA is TGCGCCAGCAGCCGCGCGGGGACTTCTGGGGCCAACGTCCTGACTTTC. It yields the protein CASSRAGTSGANVLTF.

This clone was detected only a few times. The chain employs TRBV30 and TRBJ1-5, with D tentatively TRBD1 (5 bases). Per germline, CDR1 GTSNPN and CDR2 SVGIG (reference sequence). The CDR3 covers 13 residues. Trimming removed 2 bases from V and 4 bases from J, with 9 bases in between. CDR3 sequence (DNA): TGTGCCTGGAGTTTGGACAAAAATCAGCCCCAGCATTTT. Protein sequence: CAWSLDKNQPQHF.

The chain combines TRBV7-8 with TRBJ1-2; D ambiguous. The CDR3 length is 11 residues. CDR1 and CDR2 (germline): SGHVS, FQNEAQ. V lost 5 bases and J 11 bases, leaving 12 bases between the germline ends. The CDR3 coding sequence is TGTGCCAGCAGCCTGGGCCCAGGTTACACCTTC. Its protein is CASSLGPGYTF. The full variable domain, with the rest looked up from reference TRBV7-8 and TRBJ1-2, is GAGVSQSPRYKVAKRGQDVALRCDPISGHVSLFWYQQALGQGPEFLTYFQNEAQLDKSGLPSDRFFAERPEGSVSTLKIQRTQQEDSAVYLCASSLGPGYTFGSGTRLTVV.

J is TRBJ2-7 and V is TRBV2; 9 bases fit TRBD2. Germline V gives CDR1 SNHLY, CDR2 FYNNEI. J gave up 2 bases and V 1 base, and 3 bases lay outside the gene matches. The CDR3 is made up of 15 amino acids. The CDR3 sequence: CASSEGTSATYEQYF. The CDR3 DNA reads TGTGCCAGCAGTGAAGGGACTAGCGCCACCTACGAGCAGTACTTC.

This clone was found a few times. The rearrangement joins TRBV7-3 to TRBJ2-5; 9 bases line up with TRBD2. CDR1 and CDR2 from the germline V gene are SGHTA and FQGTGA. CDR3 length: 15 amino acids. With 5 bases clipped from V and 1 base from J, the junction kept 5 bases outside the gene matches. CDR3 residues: CASSIAGAFQETQYF. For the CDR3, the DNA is TGTGCCAGCAGCATAGCGGGAGCTTTCCAAGAGACCCAGTACTTC.

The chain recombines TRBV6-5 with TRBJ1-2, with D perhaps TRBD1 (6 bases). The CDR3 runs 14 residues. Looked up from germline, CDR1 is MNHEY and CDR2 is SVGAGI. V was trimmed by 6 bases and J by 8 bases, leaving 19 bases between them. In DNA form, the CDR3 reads TGTGCCAGCAGCTGGGGGACATTCGACGGAGGCTACACCTTC. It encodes CASSWGTFDGGYTF.

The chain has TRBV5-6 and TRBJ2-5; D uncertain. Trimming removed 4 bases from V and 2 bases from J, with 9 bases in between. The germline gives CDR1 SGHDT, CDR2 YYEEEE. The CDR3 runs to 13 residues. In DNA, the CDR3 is TGTGCCAGCAGCATGGGTCCTCAAGAGACCCAGTACTTC. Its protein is CASSMGPQETQYF.

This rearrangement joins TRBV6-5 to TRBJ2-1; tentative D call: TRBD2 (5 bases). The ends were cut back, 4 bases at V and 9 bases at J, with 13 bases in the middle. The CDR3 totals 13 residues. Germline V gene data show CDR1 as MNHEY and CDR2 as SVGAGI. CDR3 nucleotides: TGTGCCAGCAGTTCATCGGGATTTCGTGAGCAGTTCTTC. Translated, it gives CASSSSGFREQFF.

The CDR3, as DNA: TGTGCCAGCAGCTTGGGGACACTTGTCAACACTGAAGCTTTCTTT. This sequence encodes CASSLGTLVNTEAFF. The V and J genes are TRBV5-5 and TRBJ1-1; possible D gene TRBD1, 5 bases. The V gene lost 0 bases and the J gene lost 2 bases, with 11 bases spanning the gap. The germline CDR1 and CDR2 sequences are SGHKS and YYEKEE (reference sequence). CDR3 length: 15 residues.